The 8 T cell receptor beta chains in this list originate from one sample, sequenced in a study of T cells after yellow fever vaccination. TCRdb used MiXCR to reprocess the 5' RACE reads, holding one entry per CDR3 protein. The sample contains more than 300,000 distinct CDR3 sequences, approximately 7% of which appear only once. This material consisted of PBMCs, taken approximately 47 days after the first yellow fever vaccination. These receptors came from a man aged 18 to 30 who received the YFV17D yellow fever vaccine.

The V and J genes are TRBV20-1 and TRBJ2-3, with 8 nucleotides matching TRBD2. V was pared by 5 bases and J by 10 bases, with 5 bases of the junction left unmatched. Germline CDR1 and CDR2: DFQATT and SNEGSKA (reference sequence). The CDR3 has 11 amino acids. The CDR3 sequence is CSARAGGAQYF. The CDR3 region has the DNA TGCAGTGCTCGGGCGGGGGGTGCGCAGTATTTT.

This clonotype was seen a handful of times. The chain links TRBV5-1 to TRBJ2-5, with D unresolved. V was pared by 4 bases and J by 2 bases, with 12 bases between. The CDR3 is 14 residues long. Germline CDR1 reads SGHRS; CDR2 reads YFSETQ. CDR3 DNA: TGCGCCAGCAGCCCGACGGCGGCGCAAGAGACCCAGTACTTC. This codes for CASSPTAAQETQYF.

This clonotype was observed a handful of times. The V gene is TRBV7-8, the J gene TRBJ2-5; 8 bases line up with TRBD1. This CDR3 comprises 16 residues. With V trimmed by 4 bases and J by 5 bases, 12 bases remained unmatched. Germline lookup yields CDR1 SGHVS and CDR2 FQNEAQ. CDR3 in DNA: TGTGCCAGCAGCTCGTACCGGGACAGGCATCAGGAGACCCAGTACTTC. Its translation is CASSSYRDRHQETQYF.

This clonotype was seen many times. The CDR3 loop is CASSLGHPNTDTQYF. Written as DNA, the CDR3 is TGCGCCAGCAGCTTGGGACACCCTAACACAGATACGCAGTATTTT. This chain connects TRBV5-1 to TRBJ2-3; D uncertain. Trimming removed 0 bases at V and 2 bases at J, with 10 bases between. The germline V gene has CDR1 SGHRS and CDR2 YFSETQ. CDR3 size: 15 residues.

There are a few counts of this clonotype. The CDR3 here is CASSLERRITGELFF. CDR3 nucleotide sequence: TGTGCCAGCAGTCTCGAGCGACGCATCACCGGGGAGCTGTTTTTT. The gene calls are TRBV2 and TRBJ2-2; D is undetermined. CDR3 length equals 15 residues. V was shortened by 5 bases and J by 4 bases, with 14 bases between the two germline ends. Germline V CDR1 and CDR2: SNHLY, FYNNEI.

This clonotype was observed a handful of times. The CDR3 region has the DNA TGTGCCAGCAGCCCGCGGGACTCCGGGGCCAACGTCCTGACTTTC. This translates into CASSPRDSGANVLTF. V gene TRBV7-9 combines with J gene TRBJ2-6, with a possible D match to TRBD2 (6 bases). This CDR3 region has 15 residues. Trimming cost V 5 bases and J 4 bases, with 12 bases left between them. Germline V gene lookup returns CDR1 SEHNR and CDR2 FQNEAQ (reference sequence). The whole variable domain, filled in from reference TRBV7-9 and TRBJ2-6, reads DTGVSQNPRHKITKRGQNVTFRCDPISEHNRLYWYRQTLGQGPEFLTYFQNEAQLEKSRLLSDRFSAERPKGSFSTLEIQRTEQGDSAMYLCASSPRDSGANVLTFGAGSRLTVL.

The V call is TRBV6-1, the J call TRBJ1-2; D uncertain. This CDR3 has 14 amino acids. From germline, CDR1 is MNHNS and CDR2 SASEGT. With 6 bases removed from V and 5 bases from J, the gap between germline ends came to 16 bases. CDR3 in DNA: TGTGCCAGCAGACGGTGGAGTGAGTGGTATGGCTACACCTTC. As protein: CASRRWSEWYGYTF.

This chain uses TRBV6-1 with TRBJ2-3; TRBD2 aligns across 11 bases. After removal of 5 bases from V and 5 bases from J, the junction contained 9 bases not matched to a gene. The CDR3 consists of 16 residues. CDR1 and CDR2 (germline): MNHNS, SASEGT. Written as DNA, the CDR3 is TGTGCCAGCAGTACCTCTAGCGGGGGGTATCGAGATACGCAGTATTTT. Its protein product is CASSTSSGGYRDTQYF.